A single sample gave rise to the 30 T cell receptor beta chains below, sequenced in a study of memory CD4+ T cells and cytomegalovirus serostatus (dated by TCRdb to between 2019 and 2020). Library prep was done by the immunoSEQ multiplex PCR assay. Imported from immuneACCESS, the table was reduced by TCRdb to in-frame sequences with V and J called. These copies leave out some clones; in studies compared against another copy, an unresolved V gene accounts for under half, and the cause of the remainder is not known. The sample has over 45,000 clones on record, roughly 82% of them singletons. The ten largest make up 0.4% to 0.45% of the sample. A FACSAria II was used to sort memory CD4+ T cells, defined as single viable CD3+CD4+CD8-CD45RO+ cells. Sequencing was performed on memory CD4+ T cells from blood. These receptors were taken from an adult in good health and CMV-seronegative.

The CDR3 nucleotides are TGTGCCAGCAGTAAACTCCGGACTAGCGGGGGGTCCGAGCAGTACTTC. Its translation: CASSKLRTSGGSEQYF. The genes are TRBV2 and TRBJ2-7; 14 bases map to TRBD2. Germline-derived CDR1 and CDR2 are SNHLY and FYNNEI. The CDR3 sequence is 16 residues long. V gave up 5 bases and J gave up 6 bases; unmatched junction bases: 9.

The V and J genes are TRBV7-9 and TRBJ1-3; possible D gene TRBD1, 5 bases. CDR3 length: 17 residues. Germline CDR1 reads SEHNR; CDR2 reads FQNEAQ (reference sequence). Trimming shortened V by 5 bases and J by 2 bases, and 19 bases separated the two germline ends. CDR3 in DNA: TGTGCCAGCAGCCCGTCGAGGGAGACAGCTACTGGAAACACCATATATTTT. This encodes CASSPSRETATGNTIYF.

CDR3 nucleotides: TGTGCCAGTAACCCGACAGGGCCCGGGCGAAACTATGGCTACACCTTC. This encodes CASNPTGPGRNYGYTF. The chain employs TRBV19 and TRBJ1-2, with 7 positions matching TRBD1. There are 16 residues in the CDR3. V shed 7 bases, J shed 2 bases, and the junction held 13 bases outside the gene matches. Germline CDR1 LNHDA, CDR2 SQIVND (reference sequence).

The rearrangement links TRBV18 to TRBJ2-7; tentative D call: TRBD1 (5 bases). Germline CDR1 reads KGHSH; CDR2 reads LQKENI. With 1 base removed from V and 4 bases from J, the gap between germline ends came to 11 bases. The CDR3 is 14 amino acids. The CDR3: CASSPLSQAYEQYF. The CDR3 DNA reads as TGTGCCAGCTCACCACTATCACAGGCTTACGAGCAGTACTTC.

This clone has just one count. The rearrangement joins TRBV4-2 to TRBJ1-5; D not certain. With 0 bases removed from V and 2 bases from J, the gap between germline ends came to 8 bases. The CDR3 loop spans 15 amino acids. Germline values: CDR1 LGHNA, CDR2 YNFKEQ. CDR3 sequence (DNA): TGTGCCAGCAGCCAAGATGGAGCGGGCAATCAGCCCCAGCATTTT. Its translation is CASSQDGAGNQPQHF.

The chain links TRBV4-2 to TRBJ2-3; 7 nucleotides agree with TRBD1. V lost 4 bases, J lost 3 bases, and 10 bases stayed unmatched. This CDR3 is built from 16 residues. CDR1 and CDR2 (germline): LGHNA, YNFKEQ. CDR3 residues: CASSLETGRGTDTQYF. CDR3 DNA: TGTGCCAGCAGCCTCGAGACAGGGAGAGGAACAGATACGCAGTATTTT.

CDR3 amino acids: CASSKLGRQYF. Written as DNA, the CDR3 is TGTGCCAGCAGCAAACTAGGTCGGCAGTATTTT. V gene TRBV7-2 combines with J gene TRBJ2-3, with D possibly matching TRBD2 (5 bases). This CDR3 has 11 residues. CDR1 and CDR2 from the germline V gene are SGHTA and FQGNSA. The V gene lost 5 bases and the J gene lost 11 bases, with 11 bases spanning the gap.

This clone was detected a few times. The rearrangement links TRBV4-1 to TRBJ2-5, with 7 bases lining up with TRBD2. The CDR3 has 15 amino acids. Germline assignment: CDR1 MGHRA and CDR2 YSYEKL. Unmatched junction bases numbered 7, after V lost 5 bases and J lost 1 base. This CDR3 is CASSASGRSQETQYF. For the CDR3, the DNA is TGCGCCAGCAGCGCTAGCGGACGATCCCAAGAGACCCAGTACTTC.

The gene calls are TRBV19 and TRBJ2-3; TRBD2 aligns across 13 bases. The CDR3 extends over 16 amino acids. V lost 9 bases, J lost 8 bases, and 14 bases stayed unmatched. CDR1 and CDR2 from the germline V gene are LNHDA and SQIVND (reference sequence). The CDR3: CARSRGTSGALGTQYF. Here the CDR3 DNA reads TGTGCCAGGTCGAGGGGGACTAGCGGGGCCCTAGGTACGCAGTATTTT.

The chain employs TRBV2 and TRBJ1-1, with D possibly TRBD1 on 6 matching bases. The germline V gene has CDR1 SNHLY and CDR2 FYNNEI. This CDR3 contains 14 residues. With 7 bases removed from V and 1 base from J, the gap between germline ends came to 13 bases. CDR3 DNA sequence: TGTGCCAGCACGGGACACATGCCGAACACTGAAGCTTTCTTT. Protein product: CASTGHMPNTEAFF.

The chain is built from TRBV2 and TRBJ1-1, with D possibly being TRBD1 (6 bases). From germline, CDR1 is SNHLY and CDR2 FYNNEI. The CDR3 consists of 13 residues. The ends were cut back, 8 bases at V and 1 base at J, with 11 bases in the middle. CDR3 protein: CASCWDKNTEAFF. The CDR3 bases are TGTGCCAGCTGCTGGGACAAGAACACTGAAGCTTTCTTT.

The chain uses TRBV9 and TRBJ1-3; D remains ambiguous. V shed 0 bases and J shed 4 bases, with 8 bases lying between them. This CDR3 comprises 14 residues. Germline values: CDR1 SGDLS, CDR2 YYNGEE. The CDR3, as DNA: TGTGCCAGCAGCGTAGTTGGACTAGGAAACACCATATATTTT. The encoded protein is CASSVVGLGNTIYF.

This clone was seen a single time. The chain combines TRBV2 with TRBJ1-3; D remains unclear. V lost 6 bases and J lost 2, with 14 bases in between. The CDR3 is 15 amino acids. Germline assignment: CDR1 SNHLY and CDR2 FYNNEI. The CDR3 DNA sequence: TGTGCCAGCAGACTCGGGGTAGAACCTGGAAACACCATATATTTT. Translation gives CASRLGVEPGNTIYF.

V and J are TRBV7-2 and TRBJ1-2; tentatively, D is TRBD1 (5 bases). Between the trimmed V and J ends, which lost 2 bases and 8 bases, there was a span of 15 bases. CDR3 size: 14 residues. From germline, CDR1 is SGHTA and CDR2 FQGNSA. The CDR3 loop is CASSLPGAKSGYTF. The CDR3 DNA sequence: TGTGCCAGCAGCTTACCCGGGGCTAAAAGCGGCTACACCTTC.

This clone was observed once. The genes are TRBV11-2 and TRBJ2-5; 7 bases fit TRBD1. With V trimmed by 5 bases and J by 5 bases, 11 bases remained unmatched. CDR3 size: 15 residues. The germline gives CDR1 SGHAT, CDR2 FQNNGV. CDR3 in DNA: TGTGCCAGCAGCCACCCCCGAAAGGGGGCTGAGACCCAGTACTTC. Translated: CASSHPRKGAETQYF.

This sequence joins TRBV7-9 and TRBJ1-1; the D is unclear. The CDR3 is 13 amino acids. Germline V CDR1 and CDR2: SEHNR, FQNEAQ (reference sequence). V was pared by 7 bases and J by 0 bases, with 9 bases between. The CDR3 nucleotides read TGTGCCAGCACCCTCGCCATGAACACTGAAGCTTTCTTT. Translation gives CASTLAMNTEAFF.

A note on this clone: Other DNA sequences in the sample encode the same CDR3. The chain has TRBV7-9 and TRBJ1-2, with D unclear. Germline loops: CDR1 SEHNR, CDR2 FQNEAQ (reference sequence). The CDR3 is 13 residues long. The V gene lost 3 bases and the J gene lost 0 bases, with 5 bases spanning the gap. CDR3 sequence: CASSFPANYGYTF. The CDR3 DNA reads TGTGCCAGCAGCTTCCCGGCTAACTATGGCTACACCTTC.

The chain couples TRBV5-1 to TRBJ2-2, with 8 bases matching TRBD1. V was clipped by 2 bases and J by 2 bases; unmatched bases: 2. Germline CDR1 SGHRS, CDR2 YFSETQ. This CDR3 spans 15 amino acids. CDR3: CASSFGTGNTGELFF. CDR3 in DNA: TGCGCCAGCAGCTTCGGGACAGGAAACACCGGGGAGCTGTTTTTT.

V is TRBV29-1 and J is TRBJ1-2, with 9 bases that match TRBD1. V was pared by 3 bases and J by 7 bases, with 6 bases of the junction left unmatched. The CDR3 totals 13 residues. Germline CDR1 SQVTM, CDR2 ANQGSEA. Written as DNA, the CDR3 is TGCAGCGTTGAGCGGGTGACAGGGGGTGGCTACACCTTC. As protein: CSVERVTGGGYTF.

The J gene is TRBJ1-6, the V gene TRBV11-2, with D tentatively TRBD1 (5 bases). This CDR3 is 16 amino acids long. From germline, CDR1 is SGHAT and CDR2 FQNNGV. V shed 6 bases and J shed 1 base, with 13 bases lying between them. The CDR3 nucleotides are TGTGCCAGCAGAGGTCAGGGTGCGTCCTATAATTCACCCCTCCACTTT. Its protein is CASRGQGASYNSPLHF.

In the case of this clone: Other DNA sequences in this sample translate to the same CDR3. The chain uses TRBV7-9 and TRBJ2-7; a possible D gene is TRBD1 (6 bases). The V end lost 1 base, the J end lost 0 bases, and 10 bases lay between the germline ends. Per the germline V gene, CDR1 is SEHNR and CDR2 is FQNEAQ (reference sequence). The CDR3 sequence is 15 residues long. CDR3 nucleotide sequence: TGTGCCAGCAGCTTAGGGCAGGGGAGCTCCTACGAGCAGTACTTC. This encodes CASSLGQGSSYEQYF.

This chain links TRBV18 with TRBJ1-2; possible D gene TRBD1, 6 bases. Germline-derived CDR1 and CDR2 are KGHSH and LQKENI. The CDR3 sequence is 15 residues long. Trimming shortened V by 2 bases and J by 3 bases, and 13 bases separated the two germline ends. The CDR3 DNA sequence: TGTGCCAGCTCACCAAGGACAGCTTCGGACTATGGCTACACCTTC. This sequence encodes CASSPRTASDYGYTF.

The rearrangement joins TRBV7-9 to TRBJ2-7; 8 nucleotides agree with TRBD1. Per the germline V gene, CDR1 is SEHNR and CDR2 is FQNEAQ (reference sequence). V lost 6 bases to trimming and J lost 3 bases; unmatched junction nucleotides: 7. CDR3 length: 14 amino acids. The CDR3 sequence: CASSQQGVIYEQYF. The CDR3 coding sequence is TGTGCCAGCAGTCAACAGGGGGTTATCTACGAGCAGTACTTC.

This chain connects TRBV11-1 to TRBJ2-7, with D perhaps matching TRBD1 or TRBD2 (5 bases each). V lost 3 bases and J 2 bases, leaving 14 bases between the germline ends. CDR1 and CDR2 (germline): SGHAT, FQDESV (reference sequence). The CDR3 has 15 amino acids. CDR3 in DNA: TGTGCCAGCAGCTTCTCCGGGGCCGGGACCTACGAGCAGTACTTC. This encodes CASSFSGAGTYEQYF.

The genes are TRBV5-1 and TRBJ1-1; D gene uncertain. The V gene's germline CDR1 is SGHRS and CDR2 YFSETQ. The CDR3 runs 13 residues. Trimming removed 1 base at V and 5 bases at J, with 9 bases between. The CDR3 here is CASSLFTETEAFF. As DNA, the CDR3 is TGCGCCAGCAGCTTGTTTACGGAGACTGAAGCTTTCTTT.

This clone appeared once. The J gene is TRBJ1-1, the V gene TRBV27, with D tentatively TRBD1 (6 bases). Germline V gene lookup returns CDR1 MNHEY and CDR2 SMNVEV (reference sequence). The CDR3 extends over 15 amino acids. V lost 5 bases to trimming and J lost 3 bases, with 16 bases between them. CDR3 region: CASSHQPNRDTEAFF. The CDR3 DNA reads TGTGCCAGCAGTCACCAACCTAACAGGGACACTGAAGCTTTCTTT.

The chain has TRBV7-8 and TRBJ2-5; no definite D call. Germline assignment: CDR1 SGHVS and CDR2 FQNEAQ. CDR3 length: 14 residues. Trimming took off 1 base at V and 1 base at J, with 7 bases between the two ends. Here the CDR3 DNA reads TGTGCCAGCAGCTTAGGGCAGTTCCAAGAGACCCAGTACTTC. Translating it yields CASSLGQFQETQYF.

This chain joins TRBV6-5 and TRBJ1-1; 8 bases are a match to TRBD1. V was pared by 6 bases and J by 6 bases, with 9 bases of the junction left unmatched. The CDR3 runs 14 residues. Looked up from germline, CDR1 is MNHEY and CDR2 is SVGAGI. In DNA, the CDR3 is TGTGCCAGCAGCTACGACAGGGGTAGGGCTGAAGCTTTCTTT. This gives the protein CASSYDRGRAEAFF.

This clone was counted once. This chain connects TRBV4-3 to TRBJ2-3, with TRBD2 matching 8 bases. CDR3 length equals 15 residues. CDR1 is LGHNA, CDR2 YSLEER, per germline. J lost 0 bases, V lost 4 bases, and 3 bases had no gene match. CDR3 coding DNA: TGCGCCAGCAGCCTAGCGGGGACTAGCACAGATACGCAGTATTTT. Translating it yields CASSLAGTSTDTQYF.

J is TRBJ1-2 and V is TRBV7-2; D is uncertain. The germline CDR1 and CDR2 sequences are SGHTA and FQGNSA. The V and J ends lost 0 bases and 8 bases respectively, with 16 bases between them. The CDR3 has 15 residues. DNA for the CDR3: TGTGCCAGCAGCTTAGCGGGGAGGAGTGCAGGCGGCTACACCTTC. It translates to CASSLAGRSAGGYTF. The full variable domain, with the rest looked up from reference TRBV7-2 and TRBJ1-2, is GAGVSQSPSNKVTEKGKDVELRCDPISGHTALYWYRQSLGQGLEFLIYFQGNSAPDKSGLPSDRFSAERTGGSVSTLTIQRTQQEDSAVYLCASSLAGRSAGGYTFGSGTRLTVV.